This entry concerns a single T cell receptor (beta chain). Its antigen specificity is not known. One base away there is no much larger clone; base qualities are not given. Between the V and J ends, shortened by 3 bases and 8 bases respectively, the junction contains 11 bases. Including cysteine and phenylalanine, the CDR3 has 12 amino acids. The read is trimmed to its CDR3 DNA, 36 bases read in frame from base 1. From a lookup of the germline V gene (reference sequence), CDR1 and CDR2 are DFQATT and SNEGSKA. Libraries were built with the immunoSEQ multiplex PCR assay. In TCRdb, the immuneACCESS table is reduced to in-frame sequences with V and J assigned. These tables do not hold every clone; where another copy was compared, an unresolved V gene accounts for under half, and the others remain unexplained. Recorded for this sample are 400,000 to 500,000 clones; approximately 90% of them occurred a single time. Jointly, the top ten make up more than 6% of the sample.

This sample is drawn from a study of control samples from healthy donors and cancer patients (dated by TCRdb to the early 2020s). The rearrangement combines TRBV20-1 with TRBJ2-1; the D gene is unclear. Sample: PBMCs. The TCR comes from a middle-aged man with head and neck cancer. The CDR3 here reads CSASSSRHEQFF. The DNA is as follows: TGCAGTGCTAGTTCAAGTAGACATGAGCAGTTCTTC.